This T cell receptor beta chain was captured by sequencing in a study of blood T cell repertoires in COVID-19. Study overall: Acute-phase and convalescent COVID-19 samples originated in the United States, Italy and Spain.

TCRdb's table, derived via immunoSEQ multiplex PCR, lists solely in-frame clones and lacks some. Seen here are about 220,000 clones, around 83% observed once, and the top ten hold 9.7%. V lost 5 bases, J lost 7 bases, and 5 bases stayed unmatched. Germline assignment: CDR1 LNHDA and CDR2 SQIVND (reference sequence). This CDR3 has 13 residues. This clone showed up just a few times. The sequence came from a man between 50 and 59 years old with active or convalescent COVID-19. J is TRBJ1-5 and V is TRBV19, with 7 nucleotides matching TRBD1. Sequenced input: peripheral blood. Here the CDR3 DNA reads TGTGCCAGTAGTCTTACAGGGGCCCAGCCCCAGCATTTT. This codes for CASSLTGAQPQHF.